The 21 T cell receptor beta chains below all came from one sample that was sequenced in a study of cytomegalovirus exposure and HLA in healthy donors. The study ran its PCR with 60 Vbeta and 13 Jbeta primers. Libraries were prepared by immunoSEQ multiplex PCR; TCRdb keeps only in-frame clonotypes and omits some of them. The sample has approximately 70,000 clones, about 79% seen once. Material for sequencing was PBMCs. These receptors were obtained from a man in his 60s in good health and CMV-seropositive.

The chain combines TRBV2 with TRBJ2-3; tentative D call: TRBD1 (5 bases). V gave up 5 bases and J gave up 0 bases, with 12 bases separating them. In germline, CDR1 is SNHLY, CDR2 FYNNEI. The CDR3 is made up of 15 amino acids. CDR3 DNA sequence: TGTGCCAGCAGTTTCAGGGCTACTAGCACAGATACGCAGTATTTT. It encodes CASSFRATSTDTQYF.

In its sample, this clone ranks as large (0.1 to 1%). The CDR3 reads CASSLSGIYNEQFF. The CDR3 DNA reads as TGTGCCAGCAGTTTGTCCGGGATCTACAATGAGCAGTTCTTC. V is TRBV27 and J is TRBJ2-1, with D perhaps TRBD2 (5 bases). Looked up from germline, CDR1 is MNHEY and CDR2 is SMNVEV (reference sequence). V was cut by 3 bases and J by 3 bases, with 9 bases left in between. The CDR3 loop spans 14 amino acids.

The V call is TRBV4-1, the J call TRBJ2-1; 8 bases map to TRBD2. V was clipped by 4 bases and J by 4 bases; unmatched bases: 12. The CDR3 contains 17 residues. Germline assignment: CDR1 MGHRA and CDR2 YSYEKL. The CDR3 loop reads CASSRKGGREGYNEQFF. The CDR3, as DNA: TGCGCCAGCAGCCGCAAAGGCGGACGGGAGGGATACAATGAGCAGTTCTTC.

On this clone itself: One junction end does not reproduce the germline sequence, and a read error may be involved. This rearrangement joins TRBV7-9 to TRBJ2-1, with 12 bases identical to TRBD2. CDR1 is SEHNR, CDR2 FQNEAQ, per germline (reference sequence). The CDR3 loop spans 16 amino acids. The CDR3 protein is CSSSPRLAGVVNEQFF. The CDR3 coding sequence is TGTTCCAGCAGCCCCAGACTAGCGGGAGTAGTAAATGAGCAGTTCTTC.

This CDR3 is CASSSTRALGTEAFF. The CDR3 region has the DNA TGTGCCAGCAGCTCCACGAGGGCTTTGGGCACTGAAGCTTTCTTT. V and J are TRBV11-2 and TRBJ1-1; D is ambiguous. The CDR3 consists of 15 residues. The V end was cut by 4 bases, the J end by 4 bases, with 16 bases between. Germline V CDR1 and CDR2: SGHAT, FQNNGV.

The genes are TRBV27 and TRBJ1-1; possible D gene TRBD1, 5 bases. The CDR3 totals 13 residues. V gave up 5 bases and J gave up 4 bases, with 11 bases separating them. Germline V gives CDR1 MNHEY, CDR2 SMNVEV (reference sequence). The CDR3 sequence is CASSLAGVTEAFF. The CDR3 nucleotides are TGTGCCAGCAGTCTAGCGGGGGTCACTGAAGCTTTCTTT.

CDR3 nucleotides: TGTGCCAGCAGCGCGGGGATCGGGGGTGAGAACACTGAAGCTTTCTTT. Residues: CASSAGIGGENTEAFF. This chain uses TRBV9 with TRBJ1-1; the D gene is possibly TRBD1 (5 bases). CDR1 and CDR2 (germline): SGDLS, YYNGEE. The CDR3 has 16 residues. V was shortened by 3 bases and J by 1 base, with 16 bases between the two germline ends.

The J gene is TRBJ2-1, the V gene TRBV7-2, with D hard to call. This CDR3 has 13 residues. The V gene lost 5 bases and the J gene lost 4 bases, with 9 bases spanning the gap. Germline CDR1 SGHTA, CDR2 FQGNSA. This CDR3 reads CASSQHRYNEQFF. In nucleotides, the CDR3 is TGTGCCAGCAGCCAACACAGATACAATGAGCAGTTCTTC.

This chain joins TRBV7-9 and TRBJ1-5, with D possibly being TRBD1 (5 bases). The CDR3 has 13 residues. Trimming removed 4 bases from V and 5 bases from J, with 9 bases in between. The germline V gene has CDR1 SEHNR and CDR2 FQNEAQ (reference sequence). CDR3 residues: CASSSQADQPQHF. The CDR3 DNA is TGTGCCAGCAGCTCACAGGCGGATCAGCCCCAGCATTTT.

The chain is built from TRBV7-8 and TRBJ2-7; 9 bases fit TRBD1. J lost 0 bases, V lost 1 base, and 13 bases had no gene match. Per germline, CDR1 SGHVS and CDR2 FQNEAQ. The CDR3 extends over 19 amino acids. This CDR3 reads CASSLGGTGFILSSYEQYF. The CDR3 nucleotides read TGTGCCAGCAGCTTAGGTGGGACAGGGTTCATCCTTAGCTCCTACGAGCAGTACTTC.

The chain employs TRBV7-6 and TRBJ1-2; D possibly corresponds to TRBD1 (5 bases). The CDR3 covers 14 residues. The germline gives CDR1 SGHVS, CDR2 FNYEAQ. V was cut by 0 bases and J by 7 bases, with 12 bases left in between. This CDR3 reads CASSLAGGTSGYTF. Here the CDR3 DNA reads TGTGCCAGCAGCTTAGCGGGGGGAACAAGTGGCTACACCTTC.

This sequence joins TRBV6-1 and TRBJ2-1, with 8 bases aligning to TRBD1. The V segment lost 7 bases and the J segment 6 bases; nucleotides outside the gene matches: 5. The CDR3 has 13 residues. The V gene's germline CDR1 is MNHNS and CDR2 SASEGT. CDR3 sequence (DNA): TGTGCCAGCACCCCACAGGGGGTCAATGAGCAGTTCTTC. It encodes CASTPQGVNEQFF.

This rearrangement joins TRBV5-1 to TRBJ2-2, with TRBD1 as a possible D gene (6 bases). Germline V lookup: CDR1 SGHRS, CDR2 YFSETQ. The length of the CDR3 is 14 residues. V lost 4 bases to trimming and J lost 1 base, with 8 bases between them. In DNA, the CDR3 is TGCGCCAGCAGCATACAGGGGAACACCGGGGAGCTGTTTTTT. It is translated as CASSIQGNTGELFF.

The V and J genes are TRBV5-1 and TRBJ2-7; D remains unclear. The CDR3 runs 12 residues. The germline V gene has CDR1 SGHRS and CDR2 YFSETQ. Deletions cut 1 base from V and 5 bases from J, with 7 bases between. CDR3 coding DNA: TGCGCCAGCAGCTTGAGAGGAGACGAGCAGTACTTC. As protein: CASSLRGDEQYF.

As regards this clone: One junction end does not reproduce the germline sequence, and a read error may be involved. The chain carries TRBV7-2 and TRBJ2-6; 7 bases line up with TRBD1. CDR1 SGHTA and CDR2 FQGNSA come from the germline V gene. This CDR3 comprises 18 residues. The CDR3 DNA is TGTGCCAGCAGCTCAAGGATGACAGGGCGCTCTGGGGCCAACGGCCTGACTTTC. Its protein is CASSSRMTGRSGANGLTF. The full variable domain, its missing parts supplied by reference TRBV7-2 and TRBJ2-6, is GAGVSQSPSNKVTEKGKDVELRCDPISGHTALYWYRQSLGQGLEFLIYFQGNSAPDKSGLPSDRFSAERTGGSVSTLTIQRTQQEDSAVYLCASSSRMTGRSGANGLTFGAGSRLTVL.

This clone was counted a few times. This sequence joins TRBV4-2 and TRBJ1-1; TRBD1 is a possible D gene (6 bases). CDR3 size: 15 residues. Trimming removed 0 bases from V and 3 bases from J, with 11 bases in between. The V gene's germline CDR1 is LGHNA and CDR2 YNFKEQ. This chain's CDR3 is CASSQDGGADTEAFF. Here the CDR3 DNA reads TGTGCCAGCAGCCAAGATGGGGGCGCGGACACTGAAGCTTTCTTT.

The chain joins TRBV6-1 to TRBJ1-2; tentative D call: TRBD1 (5 bases). Germline loops: CDR1 MNHNS, CDR2 SASEGT. Trimming shortened V by 4 bases and J by 0 bases, and 12 bases separated the two germline ends. The CDR3 has 15 residues. The CDR3 region is CASSGLDRANYGYTF. The CDR3 region has the DNA TGTGCCAGCAGTGGGTTAGACAGAGCTAACTATGGCTACACCTTC.

The chain carries TRBV5-6 and TRBJ1-2; D is possibly TRBD1 (5 bases). This CDR3 comprises 13 residues. Deletions cut 4 bases from V and 7 bases from J, with 14 bases between. CDR1 is SGHDT and CDR2 is YYEEEE in the germline V gene. The CDR3 spells CASSSRVLSGYTF. CDR3 sequence (DNA): TGTGCCAGCAGCAGCAGGGTATTAAGTGGCTACACCTTC.

The chain couples TRBV4-2 to TRBJ2-7, with D tentatively TRBD2 (6 bases). From germline, CDR1 is LGHNA and CDR2 YNFKEQ. This CDR3 is 16 amino acids long. V lost 0 bases, J lost 2 bases, and 14 bases lay in between. The CDR3, as DNA: TGTGCCAGCAGCCAAGAAGGGCGTGGCGGGGCCTACGAGCAGTACTTC. It encodes CASSQEGRGGAYEQYF.

The chain links TRBV7-2 to TRBJ1-6; a weak D match, TRBD1 (5 bases). This CDR3 is 15 amino acids long. Germline V lookup: CDR1 SGHTA, CDR2 FQGNSA. V was clipped by 5 bases and J by 3 bases, with 11 bases between them. This CDR3 is CASSLRGGYNSPLHF. CDR3 in DNA: TGTGCCAGCAGCCTCCGGGGGGGCTATAATTCACCCCTCCACTTT.

This clone has only a few counts. V is TRBV2 and J is TRBJ2-7, with D possibly matching TRBD2 (5 bases). Germline CDR1 SNHLY, CDR2 FYNNEI. This CDR3 has 13 amino acids. Trimming removed 4 bases from V and 7 bases from J, with 14 bases in between. The CDR3 coding sequence is TGTGCCAGCAGTGGGGTCGCGGGTTGGGAGCAGTACTTC. Its translation is CASSGVAGWEQYF.